Following are 31 T cell receptor beta chains from one sample sequenced in a study of T cells in localized non-small cell lung cancer. Sequencing used immunoSEQ multiplex PCR; TCRdb keeps in-frame clones, though not all of them. Among approximately 50,000 clones listed, more than 85% were seen once. This specimen consisted of PBMCs, obtained before any cancer treatment. The receptors were gathered from a man aged 40 to 70 with stage II lung adenocarcinoma.

The V call is TRBV27, the J call TRBJ2-1; TRBD1 matches at 11 bases. V dropped 5 bases and J dropped 4; count of bases not matched to a gene: 7. Germline values: CDR1 MNHEY, CDR2 SMNVEV (reference sequence). CDR3 length: 16 residues. This CDR3 is CASSTSRDRGYNEQFF. CDR3 nucleotides: TGTGCCAGCAGTACCTCCCGGGACAGGGGGTACAATGAGCAGTTCTTC.

The chain combines TRBV6-5 with TRBJ1-4, with D maybe TRBD1 (5 bases). This CDR3 comprises 14 residues. Germline lookup yields CDR1 MNHEY and CDR2 SVGAGI. Trimming left V 2 bases short and J 7 bases short, with 11 bases between. Here the CDR3 reads CASSYKGFGEKLFF. The DNA of the CDR3 is TGTGCCAGCAGTTACAAGGGGTTCGGTGAAAAACTGTTTTTT.

The rearrangement links TRBV21-1 to TRBJ1-1. TRBV21-1 represents a pseudogene. This CDR3 is 16 amino acids long. CDR3 region: CASSGFLATIRTEAFF. Here the CDR3 DNA reads TGTGCCAGCAGTGGATTTCTAGCTACAATTCGCACTGAAGCTTTCTTT.

This clone was seen only a few times. CDR3 residues: CASSQRTRRTEAFF. For the CDR3, the DNA is TGTGCCAGCAGCCAAAGGACTCGGAGGACTGAAGCTTTCTTT. The chain couples TRBV6-5 to TRBJ1-1; D uncertain. From germline, CDR1 is MNHEY and CDR2 SVGAGI. The ends were cut back, 6 bases at V and 5 bases at J, with 16 bases in the middle. CDR3 length: 14 residues.

The chain employs TRBV6-6 and TRBJ1-1; D unresolved. CDR3 length: 13 amino acids. CDR1 is MNHNY and CDR2 is SVGAGI in the germline V gene (reference sequence). V was pared by 0 bases and J by 4 bases, with 6 bases between. The CDR3 region has the DNA TGTGCCAGCAGTTACTCCCCAAGCACTGAAGCTTTCTTT. Protein: CASSYSPSTEAFF.

The V call is TRBV15, the J call TRBJ1-1, with D perhaps matching TRBD1 (5 bases). This CDR3 has 15 residues. Deletions cut 3 bases from V and 4 bases from J, with 15 bases between. The V gene's germline CDR1 is LNHNV and CDR2 YYDKDF (reference sequence). CDR3 bases: TGTGCCACCAGCAGGGACGGTCTCGGGGGCACTGAAGCTTTCTTT. Protein sequence: CATSRDGLGGTEAFF.

The chain links TRBV6-1 to TRBJ2-1; 10 bases match TRBD1. Germline lookup yields CDR1 MNHNS and CDR2 SASEGT. This CDR3 is built from 15 residues. V lost 4 bases, J lost 2 bases, and 2 bases stayed unmatched. Written as DNA, the CDR3 is TGTGCCAGCAGTGGGGACAGGGGCACCTACAATGAGCAGTTCTTC. Translation: CASSGDRGTYNEQFF.

The CDR3, as DNA: TGTGCCAGCATATCCTGTGAAGCTTTCTTT. Its translation is CASISCEAFF. The chain recombines TRBV12-1 with TRBJ1-1. TRBV12-1 is designated a pseudogene. This CDR3 is built from 10 residues.

The chain employs TRBV19 and TRBJ2-7, with a weak D call TRBD2 (5 bases). Germline CDR1 and CDR2: LNHDA and SQIVND (reference sequence). This CDR3 is built from 14 residues. V was clipped by 6 bases and J by 2 bases, with 14 bases between them. The CDR3: CASSPRRGAYEQYF. The CDR3 region has the DNA TGTGCCAGTAGCCCCCGCCGGGGTGCCTACGAGCAGTACTTC.

The chain recombines TRBV5-1 with TRBJ1-2, with unresolved D. From germline, CDR1 is SGHRS and CDR2 YFSETQ. The CDR3 covers 15 residues. Trimming removed 4 bases at V and 7 bases at J, with 20 bases between. Here the CDR3 reads CASSNDDTSRSGYTF. As DNA, the CDR3 is TGCGCCAGCAGCAATGACGACACCTCGAGGAGTGGCTACACCTTC.

The V gene is TRBV29-1, the J gene TRBJ1-1, with D possibly being TRBD1 (6 bases). Germline V CDR1 and CDR2: SQVTM, ANQGSEA. V was pared by 7 bases and J by 1 base, with 13 bases between. The CDR3 spans 13 residues. The CDR3 is CSASTGRNTEAFF. CDR3 bases: TGCAGCGCCTCGACAGGCCGGAACACTGAAGCTTTCTTT.

The chain links TRBV5-1 to TRBJ2-3, with 10 bases fitting TRBD2. The trim removed 1 base at V and 2 bases at J, leaving 1 base unmatched. The CDR3 runs 15 residues. Germline V gene data show CDR1 as SGHRS and CDR2 as YFSETQ. CDR3 amino acids: CASSLSGGDTDTQYF. The CDR3 nucleotides read TGCGCCAGCAGCTTGAGCGGGGGGGACACAGATACGCAGTATTTT.

The CDR3 nucleotides read TGTGCCATCGGCGGCACAGCCTCTGGAAACACCATATATTTT. Its protein is CAIGGTASGNTIYF. V usage is TRBV10-3 and J usage is TRBJ1-3; D call uncertain. From germline, CDR1 is ENHRY and CDR2 SYGVKD. The CDR3 covers 14 residues. V lost 8 bases and J lost 0, with 11 bases in between.

The V call is TRBV5-6, the J call TRBJ2-7; D may correspond to TRBD1 or TRBD2 (6 bases each). This CDR3 is 15 amino acids long. V was shortened by 5 bases and J by 2 bases, with 17 bases between the two germline ends. CDR1 SGHDT and CDR2 YYEEEE come from the germline V gene. The CDR3 is CASRFWGAPAYEQYV. DNA of the CDR3: TGTGCCAGCAGGTTTTGGGGGGCCCCAGCCTACGAGCAGTACGTC.

The chain has TRBV4-2 and TRBJ2-4, with 7 bases fitting TRBD2. Germline V gene lookup returns CDR1 LGHNA and CDR2 YNFKEQ. The V gene end was trimmed by 1 base and the J gene end by 9 bases; junction bases not matched to a gene: 0. The CDR3 consists of 12 residues. The CDR3 here is CASSQGEGIQYF. As DNA, the CDR3 is TGTGCCAGCAGCCAAGGGGAGGGCATTCAGTACTTC.

The rearrangement uses TRBV10-3 and TRBJ1-2; D is undetermined. Trimming took off 3 bases at V and 0 bases at J, with 11 bases between the two ends. Germline CDR1 reads ENHRY; CDR2 reads SYGVKD. The CDR3 runs to 15 residues. The CDR3 loop reads CAISEVGAPNYGYTF. The DNA for the CDR3 is TGTGCCATCAGTGAAGTTGGAGCCCCTAACTATGGCTACACCTTC.

CDR3: CASSDGESSNQPQHF. The CDR3 DNA reads TGTGCCAGCAGTGATGGGGAATCGAGCAATCAGCCCCAGCATTTT. The gene calls are TRBV6-1 and TRBJ1-5; D is unclear. CDR3 length: 15 residues. Trimming left V 3 bases short and J 1 base short, with 10 bases between. CDR1 and CDR2 (germline): MNHNS, SASEGT.

The chain couples TRBV6-5 to TRBJ1-1; D may be TRBD1 (6 bases). The germline V gene encodes CDR1 MNHEY and CDR2 SVGAGI. The CDR3 is 13 amino acids. V lost 7 bases, J lost 1 base, and 10 bases lay in between. DNA of the CDR3: TGTGCCAGCACCATGACAGGGAACACTGAAGCTTTCTTT. Protein sequence: CASTMTGNTEAFF.

The chain couples TRBV5-6 to TRBJ1-1; 9 nucleotides match TRBD1. V trimming: 2 bases; J trimming: 1 base; junction bases outside the gene matches: 9. Looked up from germline, CDR1 is SGHDT and CDR2 is YYEEEE. The CDR3 contains 17 residues. CDR3 nucleotide sequence: TGTGCCAGCAGCTTAGGGGCCTGGACAGGGGAGAACACTGAAGCTTTCTTT. It codes for CASSLGAWTGENTEAFF.

The chain joins TRBV7-6 to TRBJ1-2; 7 nucleotides match TRBD1. The ends lost 4 bases at V and 8 bases at J; junction bases unmatched: 22. The length of the CDR3 is 18 residues. Germline lookup yields CDR1 SGHVS and CDR2 FNYEAQ. The CDR3 protein is CASSWATSGQAIKEGYTF. CDR3 coding DNA: TGTGCCAGCAGCTGGGCAACTTCCGGACAGGCGATCAAGGAGGGCTACACCTTC.

The rearrangement links TRBV2 to TRBJ1-5; D is unclear. The CDR3 length is 13 residues. The ends were cut back, 7 bases at V and 1 base at J, with 8 bases in the middle. Germline CDR1 SNHLY, CDR2 FYNNEI. CDR3 sequence (DNA): TGTGCCAGCATACTGGACAGCAATCAGCCCCAGCATTTT. This sequence encodes CASILDSNQPQHF.

The V gene is TRBV2, the J gene TRBJ1-2; D perhaps matches TRBD1 (6 bases). This CDR3 region has 15 residues. Germline V CDR1 and CDR2: SNHLY, FYNNEI. Trimming stripped 7 bases from V and 0 bases from J, with 15 bases between. CDR3 sequence reads: CASNPDRRPNYGYTF. In DNA, the CDR3 is TGTGCCAGCAACCCGGACAGAAGACCTAACTATGGCTACACCTTC.

The chain recombines TRBV11-3 with TRBJ2-3; 10 nucleotides line up with TRBD1. With 5 bases clipped from V and 7 bases from J, the junction kept 6 bases outside the gene matches. CDR3 length equals 14 residues. The germline V gene encodes CDR1 SGHNT and CDR2 YENEEA. The CDR3, as DNA: TGTGCCAGCAGCCGACGGGACAGGGGACATACGCAGTATTTT. Translation gives CASSRRDRGHTQYF.

CDR3 sequence (DNA): TGTGCCAGCAGTTTCAGCATCCCCAAGGAGACCCAGTACTTC. The encoded protein is CASSFSIPKETQYF. The rearrangement joins TRBV6-1 to TRBJ2-5; D is unclear. CDR1 is MNHNS and CDR2 is SASEGT in the germline V gene. The length of the CDR3 is 14 residues. The V gene lost 5 bases and the J gene lost 5 bases, with 15 bases spanning the gap.

This sequence joins TRBV27 and TRBJ2-1, with 7 positions matching TRBD1. With 5 bases clipped from V and 4 bases from J, the junction kept 5 bases outside the gene matches. The germline V gene has CDR1 MNHEY and CDR2 SMNVEV (reference sequence). The CDR3 is 14 amino acids. CDR3 protein: CASSIGGIYNEQFF. CDR3 nucleotide sequence: TGTGCCAGCAGTATAGGGGGCATATACAATGAGCAGTTCTTC.

V gene TRBV19 combines with J gene TRBJ1-5; maybe TRBD1 (6 bases). The V gene's germline CDR1 is LNHDA and CDR2 SQIVND (reference sequence). V was clipped by 7 bases and J by 7 bases, with 17 bases between them. The CDR3 is 14 residues long. The CDR3, as DNA: TGTGCCAGTACATGGGGGGCCCCGGGGCAGCCCCAGCATTTT. It yields the protein CASTWGAPGQPQHF.

The genes are TRBV5-8 and TRBJ1-2; 11 positions agree with TRBD1. The junction had 4 bases not matched to a gene; V was cut back by 4 bases and J by 5 bases. This CDR3 comprises 14 residues. CDR1 and CDR2 from the germline V gene are SGHTS and YDEGEE. The CDR3 sequence: CASSTGQGAYGYTF. The DNA of the CDR3 is TGTGCCAGCAGCACTGGACAGGGGGCATATGGCTACACCTTC.

This chain connects TRBV29-1 to TRBJ2-1; 10 bases match TRBD1. This CDR3 has 15 residues. The germline CDR1 and CDR2 sequences are SQVTM and ANQGSEA. J gave up 5 bases and V 7 bases, and 11 bases lay outside the gene matches. The CDR3 is CSAKTPDRGDNEQFF. DNA of the CDR3: TGCAGCGCCAAAACCCCGGACAGGGGGGACAATGAGCAGTTCTTC.

This chain connects TRBV4-1 to TRBJ1-1, with no clear D. The CDR3 is 14 amino acids. The V gene's germline CDR1 is MGHRA and CDR2 YSYEKL. V lost 4 bases and J lost 7, with 16 bases in between. CDR3 protein: CASSPWAGQDEAFF. CDR3 DNA: TGCGCCAGCAGCCCCTGGGCGGGCCAGGATGAAGCTTTCTTT.

The rearrangement joins TRBV9 to TRBJ1-5; D remains ambiguous. The CDR3 runs 13 residues. Germline V CDR1 and CDR2: SGDLS, YYNGEE. V lost 4 bases to trimming and J lost 2 bases, with 7 bases between them. CDR3 in DNA: TGTGCCAGCAGCTCCTCAGGCAATCAGCCCCAGCATTTT. Translating it yields CASSSSGNQPQHF.

The rearrangement joins TRBV4-1 to TRBJ2-7, with unresolved D. Germline V gene data show CDR1 as MGHRA and CDR2 as YSYEKL. This CDR3 region has 14 residues. The V gene lost 1 base and the J gene lost 3 bases, with 10 bases spanning the gap. The CDR3 DNA is TGCGCCAGCAGCCAAGGAGTGGGCCGCTACGAGCAGTACTTC. Its translation: CASSQGVGRYEQYF.